Below, one TCR beta chain is given with its context. This clonotype was picked up many times. Its recognized antigen is unknown. Qualities for individual bases were not recorded, and no much larger clone is one base off. This sample was included in a study of early T cells in non-severe SARS-CoV-2 infection (dated by TCRdb to the early 2020s). Context from the whole study: Because TCR sequencing relied on bulk RNA taken from unsorted whole blood, pairing of alpha and beta chains was not possible.

Set within a cohort of healthcare workers in London, UK, this nested case-control study involved weekly PCR testing of nasopharyngeal swabs along with blood sampling. Healthcare workers were enrolled in the week of the UK lockdown, from 23 to 31 March 2020, and were followed every week for up to about 16 weeks. Library generation was performed with 5' RACE. The data were produced on a NextSeq 500. Unique molecular identifiers were attached to individual cDNA molecules in the TCR library protocol so that sequencing error and PCR bias could be corrected. TCR alpha and beta chains were both sequenced, and the abundances of alpha and beta sequences in each sample were closely correlated with each other. For the original study's pipeline: V gene, J gene and CDR3 annotation of TCR sequences was performed with Decombinator V4. Expanded TCRs were defined as changing significantly between any two time points under a Poisson model with p below 0.0001. TCR abundances were normalised to the total number of TCRs sequenced per sample and expressed as counts per million. TRAV1-2 paired with TRAJ12, TRAJ20 or TRAJ33 defined MAIT TCRs, while TRAV10 paired with TRAJ18 defined iNKT TCRs. VDJdb, accessed on 1 November 2021, was searched for TCRs annotated for CMV, EBV and SARS-CoV-2, and TCRs annotated for more than one antigen were excluded. TCRdb ran its own pipeline on the public reads, namely fastp trimming at Q25 and MiXCR clone calling, and kept in-frame beta chains. Merged by CDR3 protein, the rows form single entries marked with the most common genes and DNA. Clone size and V and J calls follow TCRdb, not the original study. A total of about 71,000 distinct CDR3 sequences appear in this sample, 9.5% to 15% of them only once. Jointly, the top ten make up less than 3.5% of the sample.

Beyond this particular receptor, the publication reports: VDJdb matching was skewed toward anti-spike CD8 responses and likely underestimated virus-specific expansions by missing private and CD4 specificities.

CDR1 KGHDR and CDR2 SFDVKD are derived from the germline V gene. Measured from the cysteine to the phenylalanine, the CDR3 is 15 residues long. The only DNA kept is the CDR3, 45 bases in frame from the first base. V drops 5 bases and J drops 0 bases, leaving 10 bases in between. The chain is assembled from TRBV24-1 and TRBJ1-5; the D gene assignment is ambiguous. The clonotype originates from an adult who was a healthcare worker with PCR-confirmed SARS-CoV-2 infection or an uninfected control (not recorded which). Sequencing was performed on whole blood, taken at baseline. The sequenced DNA is TGTGCCACCAGTGGGCCAGCCGATAGCAATCAGCCCCAGCATTTT. It specifies CATSGPADSNQPQHF.